Sequencing of this T cell receptor beta chain was carried out in a study of blood T cell repertoires in COVID-19. Original processing methods: Reference gene primer amplification yielded estimated nucleated cell counts. TCRdb's table, derived via immunoSEQ multiplex PCR, lists solely in-frame clones and lacks some. V and J calls plus clone size are reproduced from that table; the DNA served to infer D and trimming. The sample has approximately 260,000 clones, about 81% seen once. This TCR derives from a woman between 55 and 75 years old with active or convalescent COVID-19. The sequencing sample was made of peripheral blood.

The CDR3 sequence: CAIRGPSLAGNTIYF. Written as DNA, the CDR3 is TGTGCCATCAGGGGGCCCTCGCTCGCTGGAAACACCATATATTTT. The chain uses TRBV7-9 and TRBJ1-3; 8 positions agree with TRBD1. Germline-derived CDR1 and CDR2 are SEHNR and FQNEAQ (reference sequence). This CDR3 spans 15 amino acids. V was pared by 10 bases and J by 2 bases, with 10 bases of the junction left unmatched.